Each of the 7 T cell receptor beta chains below was sequenced from the same sample in a study of regulatory T cells in long-lasting Graves disease. According to the study, TCR beta libraries were built with iRepertoire HTBI primers and CDR3-region Arm-PCR. TCRdb processed the multiplex PCR reads anew with MiXCR; each CDR3 protein has one entry. This table holds 550,000 to 650,000 distinct CDR3 sequences, about 15% found once. As for time point: newly diagnosed GD, antithyroid drugs for less than 3 months. RNA isolated from PBMCs was used to make the TCR library. The sample was also linked to a second study, of T cells in Graves' hyperthyroidism and ophthalmopathy.

The sequencing used peripheral blood mononuclear cells (PBMCs), collected at new diagnosis, from a patient treated with antithyroid drugs. These receptors were obtained from a man aged 18 to 35 with Graves disease.

The chain links TRBV6-1 to TRBJ2-5, with 9 bases lining up with TRBD1. Germline CDR1 MNHNS, CDR2 SASEGT. The CDR3 sequence is 14 residues long. The trim removed 8 bases at V and 0 bases at J, leaving 4 bases unmatched. For the CDR3, the DNA is TGTGCCAGCCGGGACAGGGAGTACCAAGAGACCCAGTACTTC. It encodes CASRDREYQETQYF.

The table lists this clonotype with many counts. The chain uses TRBV7-9 and TRBJ2-5; D possibly uses TRBD1 or TRBD2 (5 bases each). Germline CDR1 and CDR2: SEHNR and FQNEAQ (reference sequence). V was pared by 1 base and J by 5 bases, with 5 bases between. The length of the CDR3 is 12 residues. CDR3 sequence: CASSLGDETQYF. CDR3 bases: TGTGCCAGCAGCTTAGGGGACGAGACCCAGTACTTC.

The chain combines TRBV9 with TRBJ1-1; no definite D call. The germline gives CDR1 SGDLS, CDR2 YYNGEE. The CDR3 sequence is 14 residues long. V was clipped by 0 bases and J by 0 bases, with 6 bases between them. CDR3 protein: CASSVGALNTEAFF. CDR3 in DNA: TGTGCCAGCAGCGTAGGGGCTCTGAACACTGAAGCTTTCTTT. Complete variable domain (other parts from reference TRBV9 and TRBJ1-1): DSGVTQTPKHLITATGQRVTLRCSPRSGDLSVYWYQQSLDQGLQFLIQYYNGEERAKGNILERFSAQQFPDLHSELNLSSLELGDSALYFCASSVGALNTEAFFGQGTRLTVV.

This clonotype was counted at least ten times. The genes are TRBV7-2 and TRBJ2-1, with 8 bases matching TRBD2. This CDR3 has 13 residues. V shed 4 bases and J 6 bases; nucleotides not matched to a gene: 2. In germline, CDR1 is SGHTA, CDR2 FQGNSA. The CDR3, as DNA: TGTGCCAGCAGCTGGCTAGCGGGCAATGAGCAGTTCTTC. It translates to CASSWLAGNEQFF. Combining the CDR3 with reference TRBV7-2 and TRBJ2-1 gives the whole variable domain GAGVSQSPSNKVTEKGKDVELRCDPISGHTALYWYRQSLGQGLEFLIYFQGNSAPDKSGLPSDRFSAERTGGSVSTLTIQRTQQEDSAVYLCASSWLAGNEQFFGPGTRLTVL.

This clonotype occurred a few times. This rearrangement joins TRBV20-1 to TRBJ1-2; D unresolved. The CDR3 has 17 amino acids. Germline CDR1 DFQATT, CDR2 SNEGSKA (reference sequence). V was shortened by 5 bases and J by 8 bases, with 30 bases between the two germline ends. The CDR3 coding sequence is TGCAGTGCTTCCGCCGCACACGGACGCCACGACGCTTGGGGCTACACCTTC. This sequence encodes CSASAAHGRHDAWGYTF.

The chain combines TRBV5-8 with TRBJ1-4; a weak D match, TRBD1 (6 bases). The germline V gene has CDR1 SGHTS and CDR2 YDEGEE. V gave up 4 bases and J gave up 9 bases, with 19 bases separating them. This CDR3 is 15 amino acids long. The chain's CDR3 is CASSRGGRVVKKLFF. The CDR3 DNA sequence: TGTGCCAGCAGCCGGGGGGGCAGGGTAGTCAAAAAACTGTTTTTT.

The count of this clonotype is one. A clone one base away is much larger, so this may be a read error. The J gene is TRBJ2-2, the V gene TRBV11-3, with a weak D call TRBD2 (5 bases). The V end was cut by 5 bases, the J end by 5 bases, with 12 bases between. Germline values: CDR1 SGHNT, CDR2 YENEEA. The CDR3 has 14 residues. The DNA for the CDR3 is TGTGCCAGCAGCCGCGGTGGGAGTACCGGGGAGCTGTTTTTT. It is translated as CASSRGGSTGELFF.